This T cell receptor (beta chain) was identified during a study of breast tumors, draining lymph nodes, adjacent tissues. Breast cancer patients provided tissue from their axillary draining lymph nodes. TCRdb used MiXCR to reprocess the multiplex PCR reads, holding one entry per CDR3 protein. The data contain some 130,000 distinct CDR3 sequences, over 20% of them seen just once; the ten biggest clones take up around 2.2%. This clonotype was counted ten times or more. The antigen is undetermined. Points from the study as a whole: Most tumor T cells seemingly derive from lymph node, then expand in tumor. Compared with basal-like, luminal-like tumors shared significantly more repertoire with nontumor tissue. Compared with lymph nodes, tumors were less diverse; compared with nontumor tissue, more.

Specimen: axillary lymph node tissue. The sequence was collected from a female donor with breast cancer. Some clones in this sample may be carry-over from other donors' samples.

The CDR3 DNA reads TGTGCCAGCAGTTTTCTTGCGGGAGGGCCGGGGGGAGAGACCCAGTACTTC. Its translation: CASSFLAGGPGGETQYF. The chain joins TRBV28 to TRBJ2-5; 9 nucleotides agree with TRBD2. The J segment lost 4 bases and the V segment lost 3 bases, leaving 12 bases of the junction unmatched. CDR1 is MDHEN and CDR2 is SYDVKM in the germline V gene. This CDR3 is 17 amino acids long.